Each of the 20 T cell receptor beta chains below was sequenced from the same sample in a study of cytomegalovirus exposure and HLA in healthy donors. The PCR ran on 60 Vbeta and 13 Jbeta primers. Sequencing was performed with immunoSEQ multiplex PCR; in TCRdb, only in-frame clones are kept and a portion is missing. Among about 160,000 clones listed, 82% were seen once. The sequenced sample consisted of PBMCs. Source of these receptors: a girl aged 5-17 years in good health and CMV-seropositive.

CDR3 nucleotide sequence: TGTGCCAGCAGCTTAGCCGGACTAGCGGGGGGGCGGGATGAGCAGTTCTTC. It translates to CASSLAGLAGGRDEQFF. V usage is TRBV11-2 and J usage is TRBJ2-1; 15 positions match TRBD2. The germline V gene has CDR1 SGHAT and CDR2 FQNNGV. V lost 1 base and J lost 8; bases outside the gene matches: 6. CDR3 length: 17 amino acids.

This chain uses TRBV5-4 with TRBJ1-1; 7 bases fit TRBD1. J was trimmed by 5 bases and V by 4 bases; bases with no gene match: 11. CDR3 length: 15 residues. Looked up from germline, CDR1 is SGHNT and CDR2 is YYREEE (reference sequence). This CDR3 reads CASSPTGKIETEAFF. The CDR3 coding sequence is TGTGCCAGCAGCCCGACAGGGAAGATTGAGACTGAAGCTTTCTTT.

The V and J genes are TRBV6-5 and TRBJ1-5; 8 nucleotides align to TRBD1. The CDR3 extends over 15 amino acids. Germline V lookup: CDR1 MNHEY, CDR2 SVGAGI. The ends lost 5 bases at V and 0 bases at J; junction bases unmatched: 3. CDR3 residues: CASSPTGASNQPQHF. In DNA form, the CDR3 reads TGTGCCAGCAGTCCGACAGGGGCTAGCAATCAGCCCCAGCATTTT.

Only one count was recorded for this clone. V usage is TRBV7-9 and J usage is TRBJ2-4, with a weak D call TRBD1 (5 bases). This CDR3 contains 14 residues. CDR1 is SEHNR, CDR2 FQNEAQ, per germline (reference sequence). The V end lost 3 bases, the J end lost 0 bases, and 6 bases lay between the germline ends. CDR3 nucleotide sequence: TGTGCCAGCAGCTTGGGGCTAGCCAAAAACATTCAGTACTTC. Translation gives CASSLGLAKNIQYF.

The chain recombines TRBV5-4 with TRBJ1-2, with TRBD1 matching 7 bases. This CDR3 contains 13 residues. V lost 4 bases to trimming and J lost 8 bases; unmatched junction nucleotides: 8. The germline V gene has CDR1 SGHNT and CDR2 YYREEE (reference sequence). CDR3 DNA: TGTGCCAGCAGCGCACACAGGGGCGGCGGCTACACCTTC. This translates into CASSAHRGGGYTF.

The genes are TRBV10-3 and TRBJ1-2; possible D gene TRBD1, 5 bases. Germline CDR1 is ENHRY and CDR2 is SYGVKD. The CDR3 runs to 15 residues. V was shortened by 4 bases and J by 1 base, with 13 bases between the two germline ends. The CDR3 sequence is CAISGGRVDNYGYTF. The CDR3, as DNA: TGTGCCATCAGTGGGGGCAGGGTAGATAACTATGGCTACACCTTC.

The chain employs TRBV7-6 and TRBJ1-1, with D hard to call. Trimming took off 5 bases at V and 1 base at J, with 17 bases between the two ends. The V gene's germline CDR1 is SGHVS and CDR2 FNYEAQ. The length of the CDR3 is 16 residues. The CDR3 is CASSPSRMIGNTEAFF. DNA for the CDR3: TGTGCCAGCAGCCCCTCCAGGATGATTGGGAACACTGAAGCTTTCTTT.

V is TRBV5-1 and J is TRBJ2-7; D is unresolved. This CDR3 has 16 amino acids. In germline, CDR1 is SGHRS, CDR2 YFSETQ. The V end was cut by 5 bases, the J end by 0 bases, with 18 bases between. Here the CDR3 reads CASSSASDLSSYEQYF. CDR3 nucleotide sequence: TGCGCCAGCAGTTCAGCGTCCGATCTTAGCTCCTACGAGCAGTACTTC.

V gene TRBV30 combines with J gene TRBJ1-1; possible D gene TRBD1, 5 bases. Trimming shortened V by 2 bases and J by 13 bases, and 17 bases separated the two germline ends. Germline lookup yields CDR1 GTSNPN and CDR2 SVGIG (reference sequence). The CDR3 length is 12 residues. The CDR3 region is CAWSFGHSIGFF. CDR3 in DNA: TGTGCCTGGAGTTTCGGACATAGCATAGGTTTCTTT.

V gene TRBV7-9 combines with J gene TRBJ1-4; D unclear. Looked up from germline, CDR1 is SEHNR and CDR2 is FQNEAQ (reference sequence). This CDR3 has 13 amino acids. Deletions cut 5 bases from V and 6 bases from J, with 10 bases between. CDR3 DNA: TGTGCCAGCAGCATTGACCGGGATGAAAAACTGTTTTTT. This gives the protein CASSIDRDEKLFF.

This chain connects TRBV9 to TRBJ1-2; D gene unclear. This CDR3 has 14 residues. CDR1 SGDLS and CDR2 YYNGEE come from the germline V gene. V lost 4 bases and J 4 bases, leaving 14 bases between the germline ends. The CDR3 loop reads CASSPGLLGYGYTF. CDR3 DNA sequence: TGTGCCAGCAGCCCAGGACTTCTAGGCTATGGCTACACCTTC.

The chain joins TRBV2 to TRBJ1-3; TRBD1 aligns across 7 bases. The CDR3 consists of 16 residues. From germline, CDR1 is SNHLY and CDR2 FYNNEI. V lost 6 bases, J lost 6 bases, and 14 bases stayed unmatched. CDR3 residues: CASRSATGLVTNTIYF. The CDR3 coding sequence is TGTGCCAGCAGGAGCGCGACAGGGCTCGTCACAAACACCATATATTTT.

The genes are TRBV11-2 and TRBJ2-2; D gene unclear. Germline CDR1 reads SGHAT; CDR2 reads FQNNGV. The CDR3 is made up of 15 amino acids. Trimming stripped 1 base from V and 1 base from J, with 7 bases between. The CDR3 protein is CASSLVAWNTGELFF. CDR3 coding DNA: TGTGCCAGCAGCTTAGTGGCCTGGAACACCGGGGAGCTGTTTTTT.

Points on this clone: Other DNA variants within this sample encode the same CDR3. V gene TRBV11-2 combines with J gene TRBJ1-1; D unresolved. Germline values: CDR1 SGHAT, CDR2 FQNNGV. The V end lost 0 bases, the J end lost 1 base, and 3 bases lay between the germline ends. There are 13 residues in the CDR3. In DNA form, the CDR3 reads TGTGCCAGCAGCTTAGAAGCGAACACTGAAGCTTTCTTT. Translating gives CASSLEANTEAFF. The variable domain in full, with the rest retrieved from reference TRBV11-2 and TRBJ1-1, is EAGVAQSPRYKIIEKRQSVAFWCNPISGHATLYWYQQILGQGPKLLIQFQNNGVVDDSQLPKDRFSAERLKGVDSTLKIQPAKLEDSAVYLCASSLEANTEAFFGQGTRLTVV.

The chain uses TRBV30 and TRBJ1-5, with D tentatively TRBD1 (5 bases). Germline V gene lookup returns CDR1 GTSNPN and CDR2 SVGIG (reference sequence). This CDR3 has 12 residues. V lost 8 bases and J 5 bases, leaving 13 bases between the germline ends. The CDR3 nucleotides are TGTGCCCTGGGGGGGGGAGATCAGCCCCAGCATTTT. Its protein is CALGGGDQPQHF.

CDR3 residues: CSVAGGRETQYF. The CDR3 coding sequence is TGCAGCGTTGCGGGGGGGCGGGAGACCCAGTACTTC. The genes are TRBV29-1 and TRBJ2-5; the match to TRBD2 covers 8 bases. The CDR3 has 12 residues. Looked up from germline, CDR1 is SQVTM and CDR2 is ANQGSEA. J was trimmed by 5 bases and V by 4 bases; bases with no gene match: 3. Looking up the rest from reference TRBV29-1 and TRBJ2-5 gives the full variable domain: SAVISQKPSRDICQRGTSLTIQCQVDSQVTMMFWYRQQPGQSLTLIATANQGSEATYESGFVIDKFPISRPNLTFSTLTVSNMSPEDSSIYLCSVAGGRETQYFGPGTRLLVL.

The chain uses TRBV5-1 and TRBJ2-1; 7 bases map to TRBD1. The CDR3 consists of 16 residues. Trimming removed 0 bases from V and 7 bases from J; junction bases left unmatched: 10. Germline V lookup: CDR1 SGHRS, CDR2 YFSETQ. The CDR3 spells CASSLAPGQYSNEQFF. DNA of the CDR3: TGCGCCAGCAGCTTGGCACCGGGACAGTATAGTAATGAGCAGTTCTTC.

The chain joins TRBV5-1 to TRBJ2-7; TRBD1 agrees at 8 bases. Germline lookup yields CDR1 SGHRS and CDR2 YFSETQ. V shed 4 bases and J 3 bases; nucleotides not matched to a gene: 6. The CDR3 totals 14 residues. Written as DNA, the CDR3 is TGCGCCAGCAGCATATCCGGGACAGGCTACGAGCAGTACTTC. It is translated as CASSISGTGYEQYF. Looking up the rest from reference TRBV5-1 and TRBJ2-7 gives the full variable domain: KAGVTQTPRYLIKTRGQQVTLSCSPISGHRSVSWYQQTPGQGLQFLFEYFSETQRNKGNFPGRFSGRQFSNSRSEMNVSTLELGDSALYLCASSISGTGYEQYFGPGTRLTVT.

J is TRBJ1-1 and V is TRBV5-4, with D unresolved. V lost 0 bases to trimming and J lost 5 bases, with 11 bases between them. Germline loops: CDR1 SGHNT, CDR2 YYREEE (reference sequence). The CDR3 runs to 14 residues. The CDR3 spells CASSLGPRGTEAFF. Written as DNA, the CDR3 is TGTGCCAGCAGCTTGGGCCCTCGCGGGACTGAAGCTTTCTTT.

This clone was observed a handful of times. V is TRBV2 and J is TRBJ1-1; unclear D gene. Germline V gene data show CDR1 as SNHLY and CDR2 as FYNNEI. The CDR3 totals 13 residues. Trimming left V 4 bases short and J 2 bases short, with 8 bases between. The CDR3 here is CASSALENTEAFF. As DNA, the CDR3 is TGTGCCAGCAGTGCGCTAGAAAACACTGAAGCTTTCTTT. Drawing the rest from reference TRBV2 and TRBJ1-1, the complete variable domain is EPEVTQTPSHQVTQMGQEVILRCVPISNHLYFYWYRQILGQKVEFLVSFYNNEISEKSEIFDDQFSVERPDGSNFTLKIRSTKLEDSAMYFCASSALENTEAFFGQGTRLTVV.